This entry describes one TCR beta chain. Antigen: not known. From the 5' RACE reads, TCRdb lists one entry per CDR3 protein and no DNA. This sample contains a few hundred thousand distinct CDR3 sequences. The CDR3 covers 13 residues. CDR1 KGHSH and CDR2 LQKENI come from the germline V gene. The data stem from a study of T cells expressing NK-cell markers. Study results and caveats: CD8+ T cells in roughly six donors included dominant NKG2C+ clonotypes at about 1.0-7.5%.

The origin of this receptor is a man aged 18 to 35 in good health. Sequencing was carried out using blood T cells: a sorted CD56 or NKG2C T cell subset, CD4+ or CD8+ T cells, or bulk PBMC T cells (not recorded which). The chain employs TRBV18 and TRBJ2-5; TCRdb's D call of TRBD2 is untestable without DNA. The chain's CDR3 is CASSRAESKTQYF.